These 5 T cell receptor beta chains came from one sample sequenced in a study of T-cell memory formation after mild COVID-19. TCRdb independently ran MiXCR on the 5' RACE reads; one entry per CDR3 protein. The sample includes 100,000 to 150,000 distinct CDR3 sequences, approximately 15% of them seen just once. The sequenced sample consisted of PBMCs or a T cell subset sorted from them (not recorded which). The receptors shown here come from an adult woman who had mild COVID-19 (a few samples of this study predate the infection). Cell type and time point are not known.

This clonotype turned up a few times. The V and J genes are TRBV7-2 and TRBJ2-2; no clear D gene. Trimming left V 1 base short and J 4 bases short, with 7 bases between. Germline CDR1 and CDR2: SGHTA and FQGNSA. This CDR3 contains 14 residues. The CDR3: CASSLDSITGELFF. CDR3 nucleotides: TGTGCCAGCAGCTTAGACAGTATCACCGGGGAGCTGTTTTTT.

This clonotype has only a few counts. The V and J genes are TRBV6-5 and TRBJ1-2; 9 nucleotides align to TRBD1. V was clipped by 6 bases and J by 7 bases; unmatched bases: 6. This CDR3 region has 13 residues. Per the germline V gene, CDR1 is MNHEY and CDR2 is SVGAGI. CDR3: CASRPDRGGGYTF. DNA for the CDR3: TGTGCCAGCAGACCGGACAGGGGAGGTGGCTACACCTTC.

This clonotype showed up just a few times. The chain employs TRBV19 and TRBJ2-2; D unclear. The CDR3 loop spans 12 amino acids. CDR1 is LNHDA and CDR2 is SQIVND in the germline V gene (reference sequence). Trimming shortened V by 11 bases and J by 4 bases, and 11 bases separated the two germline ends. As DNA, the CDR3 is TGTGCCGGTGGGGATGGCACCGGGGAGCTGTTTTTT. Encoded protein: CAGGDGTGELFF.

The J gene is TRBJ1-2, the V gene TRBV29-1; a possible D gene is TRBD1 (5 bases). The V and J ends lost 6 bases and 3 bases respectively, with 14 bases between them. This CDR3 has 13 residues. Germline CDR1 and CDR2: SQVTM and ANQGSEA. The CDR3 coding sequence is TGCAGCGTGGGCTCGGGGGGGTACTATGGCTACACCTTC. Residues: CSVGSGGYYGYTF.

The DNA of the CDR3 is TGTGCCAGCAGTTCCACAGTAAACTACGAGCAGTACTTC. The encoded protein is CASSSTVNYEQYF. V and J are TRBV12-3 or TRBV12-4 and TRBJ2-7; D not resolved. Trimming shortened V by 4 bases and J by 3 bases, and 10 bases separated the two germline ends. The CDR3 is made up of 13 amino acids.